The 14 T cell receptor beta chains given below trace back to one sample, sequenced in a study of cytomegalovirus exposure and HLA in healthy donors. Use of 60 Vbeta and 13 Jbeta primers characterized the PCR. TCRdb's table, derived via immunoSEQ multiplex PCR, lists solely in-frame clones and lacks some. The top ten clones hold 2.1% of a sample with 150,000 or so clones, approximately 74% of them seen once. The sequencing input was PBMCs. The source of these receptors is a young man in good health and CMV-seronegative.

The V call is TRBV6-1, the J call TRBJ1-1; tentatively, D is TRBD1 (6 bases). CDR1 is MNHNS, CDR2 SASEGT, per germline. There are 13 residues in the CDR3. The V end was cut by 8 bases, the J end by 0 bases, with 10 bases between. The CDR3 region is CASGGGLNTEAFF. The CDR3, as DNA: TGTGCCAGCGGCGGGGGCCTGAACACTGAAGCTTTCTTT.

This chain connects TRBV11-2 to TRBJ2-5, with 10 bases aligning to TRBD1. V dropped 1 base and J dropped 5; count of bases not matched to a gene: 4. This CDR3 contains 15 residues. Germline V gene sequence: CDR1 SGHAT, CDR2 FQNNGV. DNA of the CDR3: TGTGCCAGCAGCTTAGGGACAGGGGGTTTTGAGACCCAGTACTTC. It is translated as CASSLGTGGFETQYF. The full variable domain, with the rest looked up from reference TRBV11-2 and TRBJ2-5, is EAGVAQSPRYKIIEKRQSVAFWCNPISGHATLYWYQQILGQGPKLLIQFQNNGVVDDSQLPKDRFSAERLKGVDSTLKIQPAKLEDSAVYLCASSLGTGGFETQYFGPGTRLLVL.

The CDR3, as DNA: TGTGCCAGCGCTATAGACAGGGGTTCGGGCACTGAAGCTTTCTTT. This translates into CASAIDRGSGTEAFF. The chain combines TRBV6-1 with TRBJ1-1, with TRBD1 matching over 8 bases. There are 15 residues in the CDR3. V gave up 8 bases and J gave up 4 bases; unmatched junction bases: 12. Germline CDR1 reads MNHNS; CDR2 reads SASEGT.

Here the CDR3 reads CASRLDRGSTYEQYF. The CDR3, as DNA: TGTGCCAGCAGACTCGACAGGGGGTCTACCTACGAGCAGTACTTC. The chain uses TRBV5-4 and TRBJ2-7; 9 positions agree with TRBD1. Germline-derived CDR1 and CDR2 are SGHNT and YYREEE (reference sequence). Losses at the gene ends were 5 bases for V and 2 bases for J; bases not matched to a gene: 8. This CDR3 spans 15 amino acids.

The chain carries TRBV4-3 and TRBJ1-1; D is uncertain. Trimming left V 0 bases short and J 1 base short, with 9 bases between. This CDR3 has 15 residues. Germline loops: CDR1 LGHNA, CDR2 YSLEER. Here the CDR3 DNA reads TGCGCCAGCAGCCAAGATTCGCGGAGGAACACTGAAGCTTTCTTT. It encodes CASSQDSRRNTEAFF.

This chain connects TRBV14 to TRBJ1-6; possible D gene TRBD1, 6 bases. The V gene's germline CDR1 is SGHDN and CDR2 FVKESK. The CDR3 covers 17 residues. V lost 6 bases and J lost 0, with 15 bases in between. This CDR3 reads CASSLGHPSSYNSPLHF. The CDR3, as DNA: TGTGCCAGCAGTTTGGGACACCCTAGCTCCTATAATTCACCCCTCCACTTT.

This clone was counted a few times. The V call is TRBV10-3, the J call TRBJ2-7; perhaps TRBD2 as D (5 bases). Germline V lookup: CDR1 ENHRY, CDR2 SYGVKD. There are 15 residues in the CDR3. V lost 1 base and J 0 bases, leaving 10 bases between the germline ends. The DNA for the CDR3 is TGTGCCATCAGTGAGTTCGGGGAGAGCTCCTACGAGCAGTACTTC. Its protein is CAISEFGESSYEQYF.

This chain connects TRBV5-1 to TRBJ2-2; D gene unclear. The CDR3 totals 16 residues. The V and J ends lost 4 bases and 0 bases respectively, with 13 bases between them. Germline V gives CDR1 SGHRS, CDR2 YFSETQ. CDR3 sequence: CASSLRLAANTGELFF. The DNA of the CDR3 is TGCGCCAGCAGCCTAAGACTGGCCGCGAACACCGGGGAGCTGTTTTTT.

The CDR3 DNA is TGCAGCGTTGAACTGGGACAGGGGGCGGATGAGCAGTTCTTC. It specifies CSVELGQGADEQFF. V and J are TRBV29-1 and TRBJ2-1, with 12 bases identical to TRBD1. CDR1 and CDR2 (germline): SQVTM, ANQGSEA. The J segment lost 8 bases and the V segment lost 2 bases, leaving 4 bases of the junction unmatched. The CDR3 is made up of 14 amino acids.

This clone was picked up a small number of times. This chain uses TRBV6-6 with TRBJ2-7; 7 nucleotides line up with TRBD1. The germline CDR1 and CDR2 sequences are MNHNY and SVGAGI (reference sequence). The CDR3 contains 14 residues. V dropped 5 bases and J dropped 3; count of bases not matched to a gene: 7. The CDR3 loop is CASSSTGQLYEQYF. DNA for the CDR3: TGTGCCAGCAGTAGTACGGGACAGCTCTACGAGCAGTACTTC.

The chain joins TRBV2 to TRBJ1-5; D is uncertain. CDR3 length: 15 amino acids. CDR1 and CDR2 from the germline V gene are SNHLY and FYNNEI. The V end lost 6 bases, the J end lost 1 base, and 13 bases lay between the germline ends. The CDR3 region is CASSDSPASNQPQHF. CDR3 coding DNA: TGTGCCAGCAGCGACTCACCGGCCAGCAATCAGCCCCAGCATTTT.

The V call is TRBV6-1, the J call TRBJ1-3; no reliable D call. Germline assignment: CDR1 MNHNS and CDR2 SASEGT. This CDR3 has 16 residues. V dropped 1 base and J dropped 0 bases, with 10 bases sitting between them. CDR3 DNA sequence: TGTGCCAGCAGTGAAGGGCACCACCTCTCTGGAAACACCATATATTTT. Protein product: CASSEGHHLSGNTIYF.

CDR3 loop: CASSLRVQGTDTQYF. The CDR3 nucleotides read TGTGCCAGCAGCCTCCGAGTACAGGGCACAGATACGCAGTATTTT. The rearrangement joins TRBV13 to TRBJ2-3, with D perhaps TRBD1 (5 bases). V was cut by 5 bases and J by 1 base, with 13 bases left in between. The CDR3 covers 15 residues. Germline values: CDR1 PRHDT, CDR2 FYEKMQ (reference sequence).

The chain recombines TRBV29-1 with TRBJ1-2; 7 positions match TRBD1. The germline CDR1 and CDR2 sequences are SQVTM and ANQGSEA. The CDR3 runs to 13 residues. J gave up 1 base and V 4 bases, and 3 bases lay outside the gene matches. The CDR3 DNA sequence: TGCAGCGTTGTGAGGGACAGTAACTATGGCTACACCTTC. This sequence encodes CSVVRDSNYGYTF.